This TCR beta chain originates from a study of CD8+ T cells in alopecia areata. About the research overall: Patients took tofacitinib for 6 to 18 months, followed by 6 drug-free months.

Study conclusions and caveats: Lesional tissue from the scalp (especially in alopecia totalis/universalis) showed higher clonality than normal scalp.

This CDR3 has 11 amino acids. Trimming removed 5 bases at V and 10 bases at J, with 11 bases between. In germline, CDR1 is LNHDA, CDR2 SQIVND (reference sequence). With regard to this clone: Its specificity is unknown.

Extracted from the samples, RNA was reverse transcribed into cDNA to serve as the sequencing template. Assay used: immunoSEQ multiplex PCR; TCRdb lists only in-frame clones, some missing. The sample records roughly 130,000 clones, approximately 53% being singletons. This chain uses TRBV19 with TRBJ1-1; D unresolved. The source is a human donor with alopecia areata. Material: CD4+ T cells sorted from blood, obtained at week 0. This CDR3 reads CASSSTPGAFF. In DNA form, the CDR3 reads TGTGCCAGTAGTTCGACACCTGGAGCTTTCTTT.